This T cell receptor beta chain emerged from a study of early T cells in non-severe SARS-CoV-2 infection. TCRdb independently ran MiXCR on the 5' RACE reads; one entry per CDR3 protein. This table holds around 33,000 distinct CDR3 sequences, around 7% found once. Sequenced: whole blood. The sequence was obtained from an adult who was a healthcare worker with PCR-confirmed SARS-CoV-2 infection or an uninfected control (not recorded which).

DNA for the CDR3: TGCGCCAGCTCCAAACGACTAGCGGCAGGTACCGGGGAGCTGTTTTTT. Encoded protein: CASSKRLAAGTGELFF. V and J are TRBV5-1 and TRBJ2-2; 9 nucleotides line up with TRBD2. CDR1 and CDR2 (germline): SGHRS, YFSETQ. Trimming removed 7 bases from V and 5 bases from J; junction bases left unmatched: 12. The CDR3 extends over 16 amino acids.